The sequence of this T cell receptor (beta chain) was determined in a study of glioma-infiltrating T cells after dendritic cell vaccination (TCRdb year 2016). Turning to the overall study: The cohort included some 15 glioblastoma patients drawn from Phase I and II dendritic cell vaccination trials, of whom 9 were newly diagnosed and 6 had recurrent disease. Autologous tumor lysate-pulsed dendritic cell vaccination was administered to the patients between about 2003 and 2012. To make the vaccine, monocyte-derived dendritic cells were cultured for approximately 7 days with IL-4 and GM-CSF and then pulsed overnight with autologous tumor lysate. Patients received three intradermal dendritic cell vaccine injections at biweekly intervals in the arm below the axilla. Deep sequencing of TCR beta CDR3 regions was used to quantify tumor-infiltrating lymphocyte content and compare tumor and blood repertoires in dendritic cell-vaccinated glioblastoma patients. Survival after dendritic cell vaccination was correlated with TCR sequencing metrics, such as TIL content and the overlap between tumor and blood repertoires.

The meaning of the sample's time point label: after dendritic cell vaccination, including at tumor progression/relapse. Patients were selected for having adequate residual fresh-frozen tumor tissue and more than two years of available survival data. Molecular status otherwise varied across the glioblastoma patients, but none of them carried an isocitrate dehydrogenase mutation. PBMC were collected before vaccination, two weeks after the third vaccination, and at tumor progression when it occurred. Genomic DNA was extracted with the Qiagen DNeasy Blood extraction Kit. The study at large found these results: The cohort was small and heterogeneous, few patients had complete blood and tumor sets, and even fewer had initial-recurrent tumor pairs. The TCR overlap response model with three groups was called speculative and said to need prospective validation. Longer time to progression and overall survival after dendritic cell vaccination were predicted by higher estimated pretreatment TIL content. No direct relationship between TCR clonality and survival was found, suggesting a diverse polyclonal response may matter.

Regarding this clone: This receptor's antigen is unknown. The record has no base qualities; no much larger clone is one base away.

The CDR3 runs 15 residues from the cysteine to the phenylalanine. Just the 45-base CDR3 DNA is kept, in frame starting at base 1. As encoded in the germline V gene, CDR1 is SGHVS while CDR2 is FNYEAQ. Using the immunoSEQ assay, TCRB CDR3 regions were amplified from 2 micrograms of genomic DNA, or from all available DNA when less than that was on hand. Multiplex PCR used 60 forward primers for TCR V beta segments and 13 reverse primers for J beta segments. To estimate reads per starting template, synthetic control templates were spiked into each sample at limiting dilution. Sequencing produced 87 bp reads on the Illumina HiSeq System. Turning to the authors' computational methods: PCR and sequencing errors were removed by a nearest neighbor algorithm that merged closely related sequences. TCR overlap was measured as the percentage of unique tumor TCR beta sequences also present in the same patient's peripheral blood. Not all clones reach the TCRdb copy of this immuneACCESS table, which keeps in-frame sequences only. Checked studies attribute under half of the gap to unresolved V genes and leave the rest unexplained. Clonal size and the V and J genes are those of that table, whereas D and trimming came from the DNA. The sample yields 85,000 or so clones; 85% were counted once. The top ten clonotypes cover 8.5% of the sample.

The sample was blood, taken after dendritic cell vaccination. The receptor was derived from a human donor with glioblastoma. The sequence links TRBV7-6 to TRBJ2-5; the D call is possibly TRBD1 or TRBD2, each sharing 5 bases. The J call may be wrong; the DNA end is better matched by TRBJ2-7. The CDR3 in this case is CASSEKGGGSYEQYF. The DNA is TGTGCCAGCAGCGAAAAGGGTGGGGGCTCCTACGAGCAGTACTTC.